This T cell receptor (beta chain) was profiled in a study of T-cell memory formation after mild COVID-19. Across the whole study: The two donors had largely donor-specific TCR clusters.

Findings of the study overall: Day 15 to 85 contractors were CD4/CD8 balanced; later expanders leaned CD4+. Cross-reactive memory seemingly joined, as some responding clones were found in pre-infection memory.

V was trimmed by 5 bases and J by 10 bases, leaving 12 bases between them. The CDR3 runs to 13 residues. Constant-segment primers were used for 5'RACE, and the resulting TCR alpha and TCR beta cDNA libraries carried sample barcodes and UMIs. In TCRdb, the 5' RACE reads were re-called with MiXCR into one record per CDR3 protein. There are about 180,000 distinct CDR3 sequences in the sample; roughly 20% occur only once, and roughly 4.3% lies in the top ten. About this clonotype itself: Its target is not known.

The gene calls are TRBV12-3 or TRBV12-4 and TRBJ1-6; D gene ambiguous. Sequencing was carried out using PBMCs or a T cell subset sorted from them (not recorded which). The receptor comes from a man aged 18-30 years who had mild COVID-19 (a few samples of this study predate the infection). Cell type and time point are not known. CDR3 protein: CASSRLSGSPLHF. DNA for the CDR3: TGTGCCAGCAGTAGGCTAAGCGGGTCACCCCTCCACTTT.